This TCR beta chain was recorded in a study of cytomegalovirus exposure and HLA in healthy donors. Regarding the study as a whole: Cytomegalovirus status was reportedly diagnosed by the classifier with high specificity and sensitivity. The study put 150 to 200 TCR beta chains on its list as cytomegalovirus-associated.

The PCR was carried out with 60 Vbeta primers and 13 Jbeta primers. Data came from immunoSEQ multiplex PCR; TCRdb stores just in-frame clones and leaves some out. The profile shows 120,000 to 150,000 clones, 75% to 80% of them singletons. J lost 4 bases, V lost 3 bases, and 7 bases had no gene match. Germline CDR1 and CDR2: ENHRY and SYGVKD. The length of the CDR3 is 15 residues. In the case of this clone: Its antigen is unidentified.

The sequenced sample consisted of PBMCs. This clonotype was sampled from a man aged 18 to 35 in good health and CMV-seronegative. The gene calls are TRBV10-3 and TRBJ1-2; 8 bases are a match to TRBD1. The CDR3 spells CAISDGQGRTYGYTF. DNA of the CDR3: TGTGCCATCAGTGACGGACAGGGCCGGACCTATGGCTACACCTTC.